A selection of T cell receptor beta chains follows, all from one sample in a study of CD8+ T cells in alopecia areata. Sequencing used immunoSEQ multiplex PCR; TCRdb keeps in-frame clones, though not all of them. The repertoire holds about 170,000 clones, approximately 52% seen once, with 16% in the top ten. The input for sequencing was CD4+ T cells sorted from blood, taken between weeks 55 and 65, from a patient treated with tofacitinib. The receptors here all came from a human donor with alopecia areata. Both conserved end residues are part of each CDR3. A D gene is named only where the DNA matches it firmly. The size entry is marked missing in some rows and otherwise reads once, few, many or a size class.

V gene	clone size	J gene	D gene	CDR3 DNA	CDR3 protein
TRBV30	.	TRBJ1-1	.	TGTGCCTGGAGTGTACCGGGCATGAATACGGGGAGAGCTTTCTTT	CAWSVPGMNTGRAFF
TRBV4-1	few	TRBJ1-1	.	TGCGCCAGCAGCCAAGATGAGTCTTCGAACACTGAAGCTTTCTTT	CASSQDESSNTEAFF
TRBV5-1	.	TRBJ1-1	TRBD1	TGCGCCAGCAGCTTGGAAGGACAGGGGTTTACTGAAGCTTTCTTT	CASSLEGQGFTEAFF
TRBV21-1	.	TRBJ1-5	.	TGTGCCAGCAGCCCCTTCAAGGCCGAATATAGCAATCAGCCCCAGCATTTT	CASSPFKAEYSNQPQHF
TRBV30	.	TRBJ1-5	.	TGTGCCTGGAGTGCACTACGGGGAATAGGTCAGCCCCAGCATTTT	CAWSALRGIGQPQHF
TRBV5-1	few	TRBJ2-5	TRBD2	TGCGCCAGCAGCTGGGGACTAGCGGAAGAGACCCAGTACTTC	CASSWGLAEETQYF
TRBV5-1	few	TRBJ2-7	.	TGCGCCAGCAGCCTCTGGGGGACTGGGGCGTACGAGCAGTACTTC	CASSLWGTGAYEQYF
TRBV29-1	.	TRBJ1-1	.	TGCAGCGGTGACAGACTAAACACTGAAGCTTTCTTT	CSGDRLNTEAFF
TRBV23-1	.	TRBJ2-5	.	TGCGCCAGCAGTCAGGGTAGAGAGACCCAGTACTTC	CASSQGRETQYF
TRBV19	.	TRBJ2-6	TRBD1	TGTGCCAGTAGAACAGGGGGAGCGCCTGGGGCCAACGTCCTGACTTTC	CASRTGGAPGANVLTF
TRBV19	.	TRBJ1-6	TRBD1	TGTGCCAGTAGTCCCAAGACCGGGACAGGGAATTCACCCCTCCACTTT	CASSPKTGTGNSPLHF
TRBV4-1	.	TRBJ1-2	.	TGCGCCAGCAGCCAAGGTCGACCTAGTGACTATGGCTACACCTTC	CASSQGRPSDYGYTF
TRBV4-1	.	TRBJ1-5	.	TGCGCCAGCAGCCAAGTGTTACGTCGTGCCAGCAATCAGCCCCAGCATTTT	CASSQVLRRASNQPQHF
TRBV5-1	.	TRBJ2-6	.	TGCGCCAGCAGCTTGCAGGGAACCGGGGCCAACGTCCTGACTTTC	CASSLQGTGANVLTF
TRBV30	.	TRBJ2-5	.	TGTGCCTGGGGCAGACCCCAAGAGACCCAGTACTTC	CAWGRPQETQYF
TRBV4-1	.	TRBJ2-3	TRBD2	TGCGCCAGCAGCCAAGATGGAGGCGGGGGGTCGGTGGATACGCAGTATTTT	CASSQDGGGGSVDTQYF
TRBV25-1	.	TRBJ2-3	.	TGTGCCAGCAGACAGGGAACAGATACGCAGTATTTT	CASRQGTDTQYF